Shown below are 17 T cell receptor beta chains from a single sample sequenced in a study of cytomegalovirus exposure and HLA in healthy donors. PCR amplification relied on 60 Vbeta primers (plus 13 Jbeta primers). Sequencing was performed with immunoSEQ multiplex PCR; in TCRdb, only in-frame clones are kept and a portion is missing. The table lists fewer than 70,000 clones. Source material: PBMCs. Source of these receptors: a woman aged 18-29 years in good health and CMV-seronegative.

The chain uses TRBV6-1 and TRBJ1-2, with TRBD1 as a possible D gene (6 bases). The CDR3 has 14 residues. Germline CDR1 reads MNHNS; CDR2 reads SASEGT. V lost 1 base and J lost 4, with 10 bases in between. The CDR3 region has the DNA TGTGCCAGCAGTGAAGTCAACAGGGTCTATGGCTACACCTTC. The encoded protein is CASSEVNRVYGYTF.

The V gene is TRBV5-6, the J gene TRBJ2-7, with D possibly TRBD1 on 6 matching bases. Germline V lookup: CDR1 SGHDT, CDR2 YYEEEE. Trimming pared 4 bases from V and 0 bases from J, leaving 14 bases between. The length of the CDR3 is 15 residues. The CDR3 loop is CASSPDRRSSYEQYF. For the CDR3, the DNA is TGTGCCAGCAGCCCAGACAGGAGGAGCTCCTACGAGCAGTACTTC.

The chain is built from TRBV5-1 and TRBJ1-4; 7 positions agree with TRBD1. J gave up 0 bases and V 0 bases, and 11 bases lay outside the gene matches. Germline V gene sequence: CDR1 SGHRS, CDR2 YFSETQ. The CDR3 is made up of 19 amino acids. The CDR3 sequence: CASSLGQGVFRATNEKLFF. The CDR3 coding sequence is TGCGCCAGCAGCTTGGGACAGGGAGTTTTCCGCGCAACTAATGAAAAACTGTTTTTT. Using reference TRBV5-1 and TRBJ1-4 for the parts outside the CDR3, the full variable domain is KAGVTQTPRYLIKTRGQQVTLSCSPISGHRSVSWYQQTPGQGLQFLFEYFSETQRNKGNFPGRFSGRQFSNSRSEMNVSTLELGDSALYLCASSLGQGVFRATNEKLFFGSGTQLSVL.

The chain has TRBV6-5 and TRBJ1-5, with no clear D. This CDR3 region has 12 residues. V was pared by 2 bases and J by 11 bases, with 10 bases between. The germline V gene encodes CDR1 MNHEY and CDR2 SVGAGI. The CDR3 region is CASSYETRAQHF. CDR3 in DNA: TGTGCCAGCAGTTACGAGACTAGGGCCCAGCATTTT.

This sequence joins TRBV5-1 and TRBJ2-1; D possibly corresponds to TRBD1 (5 bases). The V gene lost 6 bases and the J gene lost 0 bases, with 10 bases spanning the gap. The CDR3 sequence is 14 residues long. Germline CDR1 reads SGHRS; CDR2 reads YFSETQ. As DNA, the CDR3 is TGCGCCAGCACCTCAGGGTACTCCTACAATGAGCAGTTCTTC. Translating gives CASTSGYSYNEQFF.

Here the CDR3 reads CAWSEGAGYEQYF. CDR3 DNA: TGTGCCTGGAGTGAGGGGGCAGGATACGAGCAGTACTTC. The chain carries TRBV30 and TRBJ2-7; 7 nucleotides agree with TRBD1. After removal of 1 base from V and 4 bases from J, the junction contained 4 bases not matched to a gene. This CDR3 is built from 13 residues. CDR1 is GTSNPN, CDR2 SVGIG, per germline (reference sequence).

V and J are TRBV2 and TRBJ2-2, with D perhaps TRBD2 (5 bases). In germline, CDR1 is SNHLY, CDR2 FYNNEI. V dropped 8 bases and J dropped 2 bases, with 15 bases sitting between them. This CDR3 has 15 residues. The chain's CDR3 is CASRMGSGNTGELFF. The DNA of the CDR3 is TGTGCCAGCCGTATGGGGAGCGGAAACACCGGGGAGCTGTTTTTT.

Worth noting for this clone: Sequence at one end of the junction differs from germline and may be a read error. The gene calls are TRBV18 and TRBJ1-1, with a weak D call TRBD1 (6 bases). This CDR3 is 15 amino acids long. The germline CDR1 and CDR2 sequences are KGHSH and LQKENI. DNA for the CDR3: TGTGCCAGCTCGCCCAACCGGGACATGAACACTGAAGATTTCTTT. Protein: CASSPNRDMNTEDFF.

The genes are TRBV28 and TRBJ1-4; D call uncertain. V shed 5 bases and J shed 4 bases, with 14 bases lying between them. This CDR3 is built from 15 residues. Germline V gives CDR1 MDHEN, CDR2 SYDVKM. DNA for the CDR3: TGTGCCAGCAGTACGGGTACGTCGAGTAATGAAAAACTGTTTTTT. Protein sequence: CASSTGTSSNEKLFF.

The V and J genes are TRBV13 and TRBJ2-1; D may be TRBD2 (5 bases). Germline V CDR1 and CDR2: PRHDT, FYEKMQ (reference sequence). The germline V and J ends were trimmed by 8 bases and 3 bases, with 11 bases remaining between them. The CDR3 has 13 amino acids. CDR3 in DNA: TGTGCCAGCTCGCGGGCGGACTACAATGAGCAGTTCTTC. Encoded protein: CASSRADYNEQFF.

V and J are TRBV28 and TRBJ1-2; no definite D call. CDR1 is MDHEN, CDR2 SYDVKM, per germline. The CDR3 loop spans 12 amino acids. V gave up 5 bases and J gave up 7 bases, with 11 bases separating them. The chain's CDR3 is CASSKRSLGYTF. The CDR3 DNA follows: TGTGCCAGCAGTAAGCGGAGCCTTGGCTACACCTTC.

This sequence joins TRBV5-1 and TRBJ2-7; D possibly corresponds to TRBD1 (5 bases). The germline CDR1 and CDR2 sequences are SGHRS and YFSETQ. The CDR3 consists of 14 residues. Trimming cost V 4 bases and J 5 bases, with 16 bases left between them. CDR3 bases: TGCGCCAGCAGCAAAGAAGGGGCCCTCGACGAGCAGTACTTC. Its protein is CASSKEGALDEQYF.

The rearrangement uses TRBV9 and TRBJ2-2; D may be TRBD2 (5 bases). Per germline, CDR1 SGDLS and CDR2 YYNGEE. This CDR3 contains 13 residues. Trimming cost V 6 bases and J 2 bases, with 8 bases left between them. CDR3 amino acids: CASTAGNTGELFF. The CDR3 DNA follows: TGTGCCAGCACGGCGGGTAACACCGGGGAGCTGTTTTTT.

This sequence joins TRBV4-1 and TRBJ1-5; TRBD1 matches 7 bases. Germline assignment: CDR1 MGHRA and CDR2 YSYEKL. There are 14 residues in the CDR3. The ends lost 5 bases at V and 3 bases at J; junction bases unmatched: 4. The CDR3 loop is CASSSTGPNQPQHF. DNA for the CDR3: TGCGCCAGCAGCTCGACAGGGCCCAATCAGCCCCAGCATTTT.

The rearrangement uses TRBV6-1 and TRBJ2-3; 9 bases match TRBD1. The CDR3 spans 14 residues. The germline gives CDR1 MNHNS, CDR2 SASEGT. V lost 9 bases and J lost 3; bases outside the gene matches: 7. CDR3 protein: CASDTGGATDTQYF. The CDR3 DNA is TGTGCCAGTGATACAGGGGGCGCAACAGATACGCAGTATTTT.

The rearrangement uses TRBV29-1 and TRBJ2-7; D is perhaps TRBD2 (7 bases). This CDR3 has 16 residues. Per germline, CDR1 SQVTM and CDR2 ANQGSEA. V was clipped by 0 bases and J by 1 base, with 16 bases between them. The CDR3 region has the DNA TGCAGCGTTGAAGATCAGAGGAAGGGGGGGTCCTACGAGCAGTACTTC. Protein: CSVEDQRKGGSYEQYF.

V gene TRBV30 combines with J gene TRBJ1-2, with 10 bases matching TRBD1. Looked up from germline, CDR1 is GTSNPN and CDR2 is SVGIG (reference sequence). Unmatched junction bases numbered 8, after V lost 2 bases and J lost 8 bases. The CDR3 extends over 14 amino acids. The CDR3 spells CAWSLTGTGEGYTF. The CDR3 nucleotides read TGTGCCTGGAGTCTAACCGGGACAGGGGAGGGCTACACCTTC.